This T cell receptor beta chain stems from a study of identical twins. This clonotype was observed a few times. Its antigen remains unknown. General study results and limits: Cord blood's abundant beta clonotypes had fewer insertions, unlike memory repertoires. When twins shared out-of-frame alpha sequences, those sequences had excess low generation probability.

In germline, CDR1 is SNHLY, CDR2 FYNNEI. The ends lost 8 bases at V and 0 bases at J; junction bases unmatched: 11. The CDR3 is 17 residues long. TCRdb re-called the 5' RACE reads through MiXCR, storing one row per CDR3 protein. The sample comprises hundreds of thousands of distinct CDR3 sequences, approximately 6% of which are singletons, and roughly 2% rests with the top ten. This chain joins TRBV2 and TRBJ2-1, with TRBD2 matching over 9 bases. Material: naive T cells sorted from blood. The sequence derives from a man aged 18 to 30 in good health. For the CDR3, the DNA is TGTGCCAGCCAGCGGGAGGTGGGGGGACGCTCCTACAATGAGCAGTTCTTC. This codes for CASQREVGGRSYNEQFF.